This T cell receptor (beta chain) originates from a study of blood T cell repertoires in COVID-19. The length of the CDR3 is 13 residues. V trimming: 2 bases; J trimming: 5 bases; junction bases outside the gene matches: 2. Germline CDR1 SGHTA, CDR2 FQGTGA. Profiling relied on immunoSEQ multiplex PCR, and the TCRdb table lists in-frame clones only, not all of them. This sample carries about 200,000 clones, less than 85% of them seen once, and the ten largest clones take 5.5%. The genes are TRBV7-3 and TRBJ2-5; 7 positions agree with TRBD1. This clonotype was obtained from a woman in her seventies with acute or convalescent COVID-19. Material: peripheral blood. CDR3 in DNA: TGTGCCAGCAGCTTAGACAGGGATGAGACCCAGTACTTC. This translates into CASSLDRDETQYF.